The rows below give T cell receptor beta chains drawn from one sample of a study of beta chain features in type 1 diabetes. The table came from immunoSEQ multiplex PCR; TCRdb's copy has only in-frame clones and leaves some out. The sample lists a few hundred thousand clones; roughly an eighth were seen once. Input material: naive CD4+ T cells from blood. The source of these receptors is a man aged 25 to 45 with type 1 diabetes. Each CDR3 is given with its conserved first and last residue. D genes are given only for firm matches. Size is stated for part of the rows, as once, few or many counts, or as a class when the clone is expanded.

v_call: TRBV2
j_call: TRBJ2-1
clone_size: .
d_call: TRBD1
cdr3_aa: CASTQGAYNEQFF
cdr3_nt: TGTGCCAGCACGCAGGGGGCCTACAATGAGCAGTTCTTC

v_call: TRBV27
j_call: TRBJ2-1
clone_size: .
d_call: .
cdr3_aa: CASRSFPLAGEQFF
cdr3_nt: TGTGCCAGCAGAAGTTTTCCTCTTGCGGGAGAGCAGTTCTTC

v_call: TRBV19
j_call: TRBJ1-2
clone_size: few
d_call: TRBD1
cdr3_aa: CASSISGTGSNYGYTF
cdr3_nt: TGTGCCAGTAGTATTTCGGGGACAGGGTCGAACTATGGCTACACCTTC

v_call: TRBV28
j_call: TRBJ2-7
clone_size: few
d_call: .
cdr3_aa: CASSIGGRKDYEQYF
cdr3_nt: TGTGCCAGCAGTATAGGGGGACGGAAGGACTACGAGCAGTACTTC

v_call: TRBV30
j_call: TRBJ2-7
clone_size: .
d_call: TRBD1
cdr3_aa: CAWSVGTGTYEQYF
cdr3_nt: TGTGCCTGGAGTGTTGGGACAGGGACCTACGAGCAGTACTTC

v_call: TRBV28
j_call: TRBJ1-1
clone_size: few
d_call: TRBD1
cdr3_aa: CASSSPGQVDTEAFF
cdr3_nt: TGTGCCAGCAGTTCCCCGGGACAGGTGGACACTGAAGCTTTCTTT

v_call: TRBV5-6
j_call: TRBJ1-2
clone_size: .
d_call: TRBD1
cdr3_aa: CASSLGQGGYGYTF
cdr3_nt: TGTGCCAGCAGCTTGGGACAGGGGGGCTATGGCTACACCTTC

v_call: TRBV7-9
j_call: TRBJ2-5
clone_size: many
d_call: .
cdr3_aa: CASSNNREWETQYF
cdr3_nt: TGTGCCAGCAGCAACAACAGGGAGTGGGAGACCCAGTACTTC

v_call: TRBV27
j_call: TRBJ1-1
clone_size: .
d_call: .
cdr3_aa: CASSSGDTEAFF
cdr3_nt: TGTGCCAGCAGTTCCGGGGACACTGAAGCTTTCTTT

v_call: TRBV15
j_call: TRBJ1-1
clone_size: few
d_call: TRBD1
cdr3_aa: CATSRVGTGAEAFF
cdr3_nt: TGTGCCACCAGCAGAGTGGGGACAGGCGCTGAAGCTTTCTTT

v_call: TRBV5-8
j_call: TRBJ1-1
clone_size: .
d_call: .
cdr3_aa: CASTRGRTEAFF
cdr3_nt: TGTGCCAGCACCAGGGGCCGCACTGAAGCTTTCTTT

v_call: TRBV19
j_call: TRBJ2-1
clone_size: few
d_call: TRBD2
cdr3_aa: CASSLLLASGTNEQFF
cdr3_nt: TGTGCCAGTAGTCTCTTGTTGGCTAGCGGGACCAATGAGCAGTTCTTC

v_call: TRBV30
j_call: TRBJ2-2
clone_size: .
d_call: .
cdr3_aa: CAWSALAFNTGELFF
cdr3_nt: TGTGCCTGGAGTGCCCTAGCATTCAACACCGGGGAGCTGTTTTTT

v_call: TRBV5-6
j_call: TRBJ1-2
clone_size: .
d_call: .
cdr3_aa: CASSLDRPGGYTF
cdr3_nt: TGTGCCAGCAGCTTGGACAGGCCGGGCGGCTACACCTTC

v_call: TRBV28
j_call: TRBJ2-7
clone_size: .
d_call: TRBD1
cdr3_aa: CASSPGQGPYEQYF
cdr3_nt: TGTGCCAGCAGTCCGGGACAGGGTCCCTACGAGCAGTACTTC

v_call: TRBV6-4
j_call: TRBJ2-1
clone_size: few
d_call: .
cdr3_aa: CASSVESGVGNEQFF
cdr3_nt: TGTGCCAGCAGTGTAGAGTCGGGAGTTGGCAATGAGCAGTTCTTC

v_call: TRBV5-1
j_call: TRBJ2-1
clone_size: few
d_call: TRBD2
cdr3_aa: CASSILAGAYNEQFF
cdr3_nt: TGCGCCAGCAGCATACTAGCGGGAGCCTACAATGAGCAGTTCTTC

v_call: TRBV7-2
j_call: TRBJ2-1
clone_size: few
d_call: .
cdr3_aa: CASTQLAGRNEQFF
cdr3_nt: TGTGCCAGCACCCAACTAGCCGGTAGGAATGAGCAGTTCTTC

v_call: TRBV2
j_call: TRBJ2-3
clone_size: few
d_call: .
cdr3_aa: CASSEKRFLTDTQYF
cdr3_nt: TGTGCCAGCAGTGAAAAGCGATTCCTCACAGATACGCAGTATTTT

v_call: TRBV28
j_call: TRBJ2-7
clone_size: .
d_call: TRBD1
cdr3_aa: CASSSPVPGQGYYEQYF
cdr3_nt: TGTGCCAGCAGTTCCCCAGTGCCGGGACAGGGATACTACGAGCAGTACTTC

v_call: TRBV27
j_call: TRBJ2-7
clone_size: .
d_call: .
cdr3_aa: CASSLSIGTYSYEQYF
cdr3_nt: TGTGCCAGCAGTTTATCGATTGGGACTTACTCCTACGAGCAGTACTTC

v_call: TRBV9
j_call: TRBJ2-7
clone_size: .
d_call: .
cdr3_aa: CASSPNVDFSYEQYF
cdr3_nt: TGTGCCAGCAGCCCCAACGTCGACTTCTCCTACGAGCAGTACTTC

v_call: TRBV28
j_call: TRBJ2-7
clone_size: .
d_call: .
cdr3_aa: CASSFGGPKFYEQYF
cdr3_nt: TGTGCCAGCAGTTTTGGAGGTCCGAAATTCTACGAGCAGTACTTC

v_call: TRBV29-1
j_call: TRBJ2-3
clone_size: .
d_call: .
cdr3_aa: CSSKGRSTDTQYF
cdr3_nt: TGCAGTTCTAAAGGCAGGAGCACAGATACGCAGTATTTT

v_call: TRBV19
j_call: TRBJ1-5
clone_size: few
d_call: .
cdr3_aa: CASTGGAGQRNQPQHF
cdr3_nt: TGTGCCAGTACGGGTGGAGCCGGACAGCGAAATCAGCCCCAGCATTTT

v_call: TRBV5-1
j_call: TRBJ1-4
clone_size: few
d_call: .
cdr3_aa: CASSSITGANEKLFF
cdr3_nt: TGCGCCAGCAGCTCCATCACGGGGGCTAATGAAAAACTGTTTTTT

v_call: TRBV25-1
j_call: TRBJ2-7
clone_size: few
d_call: TRBD1
cdr3_aa: CASSSAGTGGNEQYF
cdr3_nt: TGTGCCAGCAGTAGCGCCGGGACAGGGGGAAACGAGCAGTACTTC

v_call: TRBV27
j_call: TRBJ2-1
clone_size: .
d_call: TRBD2
cdr3_aa: CASSFSGRAYNEQFF
cdr3_nt: TGTGCCAGCAGTTTTAGCGGGAGGGCCTACAATGAGCAGTTCTTC

v_call: TRBV14
j_call: TRBJ2-5
clone_size: few
d_call: .
cdr3_aa: CASSQPNREETQYF
cdr3_nt: TGTGCCAGCAGCCAGCCAAACAGGGAAGAGACCCAGTACTTC

v_call: TRBV28
j_call: TRBJ2-7
clone_size: .
d_call: .
cdr3_aa: CASSPSSDEQYF
cdr3_nt: TGTGCCAGCAGCCCCAGTAGCGACGAGCAGTACTTC

v_call: TRBV18
j_call: TRBJ1-1
clone_size: .
d_call: .
cdr3_aa: CASSPRSGGVTEAFF
cdr3_nt: TGTGCCAGCTCACCACGGTCGGGGGGGGTCACTGAAGCTTTCTTT

v_call: TRBV9
j_call: TRBJ2-7
clone_size: few
d_call: .
cdr3_aa: CASSPTGNYEQYF
cdr3_nt: TGTGCCAGCAGCCCTACAGGGAATTACGAGCAGTACTTC